Following are 10 T cell receptor beta chains from one sample sequenced in a study of shared clonotypes between healthy human individuals. Profiling relied on immunoSEQ multiplex PCR, and the TCRdb table lists in-frame clones only, not all of them. Of around 2.5 million clones detected, 93% appear once; the ten largest clones hold roughly 0.39%. Sequencing input: naive CD4+ T cells from PBMCs. This sample's subset: CD45RA+ positively selected. The origin of the receptors is a man aged 18 to 30 in good health. Some clones in this sample may be carry-over from other donors' samples.

This clone was observed a single time. V is TRBV19 and J is TRBJ2-5, with 7 bases aligning to TRBD2. The CDR3 consists of 14 residues. After removal of 6 bases from V and 3 bases from J, the junction contained 7 bases not matched to a gene. CDR1 is LNHDA, CDR2 SQIVND, per germline (reference sequence). The CDR3 nucleotides read TGTGCCAGTAGACTATGGGCGGGGGAAGAGACCCAGTACTTC. Translated, it gives CASRLWAGEETQYF. Looking up the rest from reference TRBV19 and TRBJ2-5 gives the full variable domain: DGGITQSPKYLFRKEGQNVTLSCEQNLNHDAMYWYRQDPGQGLRLIYYSQIVNDFQKGDIAEGYSVSREKKESFPLTVTSAQKNPTAFYLCASRLWAGEETQYFGPGTRLLVL.

V and J are TRBV2 and TRBJ2-2, with 7 positions matching TRBD2. Trimming cost V 4 bases and J 7 bases; bases outside gene matches: 9. CDR3 size: 15 residues. The germline CDR1 and CDR2 sequences are SNHLY and FYNNEI. The DNA of the CDR3 is TGTGCCAGCAGTGCCGGGGGGATTCATAACGGGGAGCTGTTTTTT. Translated, it gives CASSAGGIHNGELFF.

This clone is a singleton in its sample. The chain carries TRBV2 and TRBJ2-1, with 9 nucleotides matching TRBD2. The CDR3 runs 17 residues. Per germline, CDR1 SNHLY and CDR2 FYNNEI. Trimming cost V 7 bases and J 9 bases; bases outside gene matches: 19. In DNA, the CDR3 is TGTGCCAGCACCACCTATGGGGTACTAGCGGGTGGCGCTGAGCAGTTCTTC. It specifies CASTTYGVLAGGAEQFF.

J is TRBJ1-2 and V is TRBV28; TRBD1 matches 7 bases. V shed 7 bases and J 5 bases; nucleotides not matched to a gene: 7. The CDR3 is 13 residues long. Germline CDR1 is MDHEN and CDR2 is SYDVKM. CDR3 bases: TGTGCCAGCAATCCCTCGGGACAGTATGGCTACACCTTC. Translated: CASNPSGQYGYTF.

V is TRBV5-4 and J is TRBJ1-4; D unresolved. The CDR3 spans 17 residues. The V end lost 0 bases, the J end lost 3 bases, and 15 bases lay between the germline ends. Germline CDR1 reads SGHNT; CDR2 reads YYREEE (reference sequence). The CDR3 sequence: CASSLGFGLGANEKLFF. The CDR3 DNA sequence: TGTGCCAGCAGCTTGGGGTTTGGGTTAGGAGCTAATGAAAAACTGTTTTTT.

As regards this clone: The sample contains more than one DNA sequence encoding this CDR3. The chain employs TRBV11-3 and TRBJ1-1; D might be TRBD1 (5 bases). This CDR3 has 13 amino acids. V lost 2 bases to trimming and J lost 4 bases, with 8 bases between them. In germline, CDR1 is SGHNT, CDR2 YENEEA. CDR3 sequence (DNA): TGTGCCAGCAGCTTAACTGGGGGCACTGAAGCTTTCTTT. The encoded protein is CASSLTGGTEAFF. Based on the CDR3 plus reference TRBV11-3 and TRBJ1-1, the full variable domain is EAGVVQSPRYKIIEKKQPVAFWCNPISGHNTLYWYLQNLGQGPELLIRYENEEAVDDSQLPKDRFSAERLKGVDSTLKIQPAELGDSAVYLCASSLTGGTEAFFGQGTRLTVV.

The genes are TRBV5-1 and TRBJ1-1, with 7 nucleotides matching TRBD1. J gave up 1 base and V 2 bases, and 5 bases lay outside the gene matches. Germline loops: CDR1 SGHRS, CDR2 YFSETQ. This CDR3 is 15 amino acids long. Written as DNA, the CDR3 is TGCGCCAGCAGCTTCTACACAGGGGCGAACACTGAAGCTTTCTTT. Amino acids: CASSFYTGANTEAFF.

The rearrangement links TRBV6-1 to TRBJ1-3, with D uncertain. The germline V and J ends were trimmed by 5 bases and 0 bases, with 5 bases remaining between them. CDR3 size: 13 residues. Germline V gene lookup returns CDR1 MNHNS and CDR2 SASEGT. The CDR3 sequence is CASSNPSGNTIYF. The CDR3 nucleotides read TGTGCCAGCAGTAACCCCTCTGGAAACACCATATATTTT.

The rearrangement links TRBV13 to TRBJ1-3; no reliable D call. In germline, CDR1 is PRHDT, CDR2 FYEKMQ (reference sequence). The CDR3 is made up of 12 amino acids. Deletions cut 1 base from V and 4 bases from J, with 2 bases between. The CDR3 reads CASSLDGNTIYF. As DNA, the CDR3 is TGTGCCAGCAGCTTAGACGGAAACACCATATATTTT.

The chain is built from TRBV5-1 and TRBJ1-1; tentatively, D is TRBD1 (6 bases). Trimming pared 3 bases from V and 3 bases from J, leaving 18 bases between. Germline CDR1 and CDR2: SGHRS and YFSETQ. The CDR3 has 16 amino acids. Here the CDR3 DNA reads TGCGCCAGCAGCTCACGACCCCCGGGGACACACACTGAAGCTTTCTTT. Its translation: CASSSRPPGTHTEAFF.